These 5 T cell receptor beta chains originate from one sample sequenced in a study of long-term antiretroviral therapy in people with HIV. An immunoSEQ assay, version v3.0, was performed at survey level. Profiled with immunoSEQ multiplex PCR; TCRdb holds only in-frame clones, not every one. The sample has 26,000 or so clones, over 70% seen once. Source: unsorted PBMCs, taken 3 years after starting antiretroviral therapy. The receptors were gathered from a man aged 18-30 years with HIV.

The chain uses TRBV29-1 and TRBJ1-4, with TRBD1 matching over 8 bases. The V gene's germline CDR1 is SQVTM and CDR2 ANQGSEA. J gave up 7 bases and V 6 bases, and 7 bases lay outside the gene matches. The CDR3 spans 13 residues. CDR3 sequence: CSVWTGSSEKLFF. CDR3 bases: TGCAGCGTCTGGACAGGGAGTAGTGAAAAACTGTTTTTT.

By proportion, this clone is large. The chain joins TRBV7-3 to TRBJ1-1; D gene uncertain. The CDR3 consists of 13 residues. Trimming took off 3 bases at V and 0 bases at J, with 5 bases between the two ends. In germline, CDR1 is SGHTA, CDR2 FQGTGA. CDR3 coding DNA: TGTGCCAGCAGCTTTAGGGTGAACACTGAAGCTTTCTTT. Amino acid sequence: CASSFRVNTEAFF.

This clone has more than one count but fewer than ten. The CDR3 DNA sequence: TGTGCCAGTACGATGCAGGGACGTAGCTACACCTTC. Its protein is CASTMQGRSYTF. This rearrangement joins TRBV19 to TRBJ1-2, with D tentatively TRBD1 (5 bases). CDR3 length: 12 residues. From germline, CDR1 is LNHDA and CDR2 SQIVND (reference sequence). Deletions cut 7 bases from V and 9 bases from J, with 15 bases between.

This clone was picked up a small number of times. The CDR3 region has the DNA TGTGCCAGCAGTACCGGACACCCGTCCTTTTCACCCCTCCACTTT. This sequence encodes CASSTGHPSFSPLHF. The chain links TRBV2 to TRBJ1-6; weak D call: TRBD1 (5 bases). V shed 5 bases and J shed 9 bases, with 17 bases lying between them. Germline-derived CDR1 and CDR2 are SNHLY and FYNNEI. The CDR3 loop spans 15 amino acids.

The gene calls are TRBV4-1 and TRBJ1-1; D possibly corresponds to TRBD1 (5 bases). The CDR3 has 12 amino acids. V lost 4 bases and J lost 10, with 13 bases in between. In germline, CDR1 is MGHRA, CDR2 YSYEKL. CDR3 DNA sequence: TGCGCCAGCAGCCCCAAGATAGGGGTAGCTTTCTTT. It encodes CASSPKIGVAFF.